The 11 T cell receptor beta chains presented below share a single source sample, sequenced in a study of blood T cell repertoires in COVID-19. The table came from immunoSEQ multiplex PCR; TCRdb's copy has only in-frame clones and leaves some out. In the table there are about 210,000 clones, 80% of which are singletons. The sequencing sample was made of peripheral blood. These receptor sequences come from a woman in her 70s with acute or convalescent COVID-19.

This clone appeared once. CDR3 in amino acids: CASSNPRVGEQYF. The CDR3 DNA reads as TGTGCCAGCAGTAACCCCAGGGTGGGGGAGCAGTACTTC. The gene calls are TRBV6-5 and TRBJ2-7, with D tentatively TRBD1 (5 bases). The CDR3 is 13 residues long. Looked up from germline, CDR1 is MNHEY and CDR2 is SVGAGI. Trimming shortened V by 5 bases and J by 7 bases, and 15 bases separated the two germline ends.

The V gene is TRBV7-6, the J gene TRBJ2-3; 10 nucleotides agree with TRBD1. The CDR3 contains 17 residues. From germline, CDR1 is SGHVS and CDR2 FNYEAQ. J was trimmed by 4 bases and V by 1 base; bases with no gene match: 8. The CDR3 here is CASSLDAGTGEADTQYF. CDR3 bases: TGTGCCAGCAGCTTAGATGCCGGGACAGGGGAAGCAGATACGCAGTATTTT.

This clone was counted a single time. The chain links TRBV9 to TRBJ2-1, with D hard to call. The germline CDR1 and CDR2 sequences are SGDLS and YYNGEE. CDR3 length: 14 residues. With 0 bases removed from V and 5 bases from J, the gap between germline ends came to 9 bases. Written as DNA, the CDR3 is TGTGCCAGCAGCGTAGGCCCCCTAGACAATGAGCAGTTCTTC. It specifies CASSVGPLDNEQFF.

This clone was observed a few times. V and J are TRBV12-5 and TRBJ2-5, with 7 bases matching TRBD1. V dropped 4 bases and J dropped 4; count of bases not matched to a gene: 12. Germline-derived CDR1 and CDR2 are LGHNT and FRNRAP. CDR3 length: 16 residues. The chain's CDR3 is CASGSGVTGIGETQYF. CDR3 coding DNA: TGTGCTAGTGGTTCCGGGGTGACAGGGATAGGAGAGACCCAGTACTTC.

V gene TRBV7-3 combines with J gene TRBJ2-5; weak D call: TRBD1 (5 bases). CDR1 is SGHTA, CDR2 FQGTGA, per germline. This CDR3 has 17 residues. Trimming stripped 2 bases from V and 0 bases from J, with 16 bases between. The CDR3, as DNA: TGTGCCAGCAGCTTATTCGGTTGGATGGGGCACCAAGAGACCCAGTACTTC. It specifies CASSLFGWMGHQETQYF. Drawing the rest from reference TRBV7-3 and TRBJ2-5, the complete variable domain is GAGVSQTPSNKVTEKGKYVELRCDPISGHTALYWYRQSLGQGPEFLIYFQGTGAADDSGLPNDRFFAVRPEGSVSTLKIQRTERGDSAVYLCASSLFGWMGHQETQYFGPGTRLLVL.

V and J are TRBV10-3 and TRBJ1-2; 7 bases align to TRBD1. Germline V gives CDR1 ENHRY, CDR2 SYGVKD. The CDR3 extends over 13 amino acids. With V trimmed by 5 bases and J by 8 bases, 8 bases remained unmatched. The CDR3 nucleotides read TGTGCCATCAGTTACGGACAGGCACAAGGCTACACCTTC. As protein: CAISYGQAQGYTF.

A few counts support this clone. Other DNA sequences in this sample translate to the same CDR3. V gene TRBV5-1 combines with J gene TRBJ1-1, with 10 bases aligning to TRBD1. This CDR3 comprises 14 residues. Trimming cost V 2 bases and J 4 bases; bases outside gene matches: 2. Germline-derived CDR1 and CDR2 are SGHRS and YFSETQ. CDR3 residues: CASSFRTGGTEAFF. The DNA of the CDR3 is TGCGCCAGCAGCTTCCGGACAGGGGGCACTGAAGCTTTCTTT.

This chain joins TRBV7-6 and TRBJ2-5, with 8 bases lining up with TRBD2. There are 20 residues in the CDR3. CDR1 SGHVS and CDR2 FNYEAQ come from the germline V gene. The trim removed 1 base at V and 1 base at J, leaving 17 bases unmatched. The CDR3 sequence is CASSLGPAGAAGGSQETQYF. CDR3 sequence (DNA): TGTGCCAGCAGCTTAGGTCCAGCGGGGGCCGCGGGGGGCTCCCAAGAGACCCAGTACTTC.

The genes are TRBV10-3 and TRBJ2-2; the D gene is possibly TRBD1 (5 bases). CDR3 size: 15 residues. The V gene's germline CDR1 is ENHRY and CDR2 SYGVKD. Trimming left V 6 bases short and J 0 bases short, with 11 bases between. The CDR3 spells CAISQGRANTGELFF. The CDR3 nucleotides read TGTGCCATCAGCCAGGGTCGGGCGAACACCGGGGAGCTGTTTTTT.

The chain links TRBV6-5 to TRBJ1-6; TRBD1 is a possible D gene (5 bases). Germline loops: CDR1 MNHEY, CDR2 SVGAGI. Deletions cut 5 bases from V and 7 bases from J, with 15 bases between. The CDR3 length is 15 residues. CDR3 DNA sequence: TGTGCCAGCAGTCAGACAGCTTTAATCAATTCACCCCTCCACTTT. Its protein is CASSQTALINSPLHF.

A single count supports this clone. This chain joins TRBV7-2 and TRBJ2-1; 12 positions match TRBD2. CDR3 length: 14 residues. The germline gives CDR1 SGHTA, CDR2 FQGNSA. J lost 10 bases, V lost 6 bases, and 7 bases had no gene match. In nucleotides, the CDR3 is TGTGCCAGCAGTTCTAGCGGGGGGGGATACGAGCAGTTCTTC. Residues: CASSSSGGGYEQFF.